This TCR beta chain was retrieved from a study of cytomegalovirus exposure and HLA in healthy donors. The primer mix had 60 Vbeta and 13 Jbeta primers. Here immunoSEQ multiplex PCR was the method, and the copy in TCRdb shows in-frame clones only, minus some. Here the sample spans approximately 190,000 clones, around 83% being singletons. The CDR3 is 15 residues long. Germline-derived CDR1 and CDR2 are SGHTA and FQGNSA. Study results and limitations: Looking again later, the authors saw that most CMV-associated TCR beta chains seemed HLA-restricted. Overall, approximately 150 TCR beta chains were annotated as cytomegalovirus-associated. Per a later analysis, 18,000 or so TCR beta sequences showed association with HLA alleles at 0.05 false discovery rate.

This clone was observed a single time. Its specificity is unknown. This chain links TRBV7-2 with TRBJ2-5, with D maybe TRBD2 (7 bases). The J call may be mistaken, given a closer DNA end match to TRBJ2-7. Sequenced input: PBMCs. This TCR was sampled from a woman in her 50s in good health and CMV-seropositive. CDR3 amino acids: CASSPRRGRDNEQYF. In DNA, the CDR3 is TGTGCCAGCAGCCCCCGGCGGGGGCGAGACAACGAGCAGTACTTC.